This TCR beta chain was captured by sequencing in a study of blood T cell repertoires in COVID-19. On the study more broadly: Collection of acute and convalescent COVID-19 samples took place in the United States, Italy and Spain. Sample material is recorded as cDNA or gDNA derived from T cells, B-cell-depleted T cells, or PBMCs.

Some clones are missing from TCRdb's copy, which holds only in-frame ones; the method was immunoSEQ multiplex PCR. The repertoire holds 90,000 to 150,000 clones, with 75% to 85% as singletons. Germline-derived CDR1 and CDR2 are SGDLS and YYNGEE. CDR3 length equals 18 residues. Trimming cost V 4 bases and J 5 bases; bases outside gene matches: 14. This receptor was obtained from an elderly woman with acute or convalescent COVID-19. This chain joins TRBV9 and TRBJ2-1; 11 bases are a match to TRBD2. The sample was peripheral blood. CDR3 region: CASSPAQWLAGGDNEQFF. CDR3 coding DNA: TGTGCCAGCAGCCCAGCCCAGTGGCTAGCGGGAGGTGACAATGAGCAGTTCTTC.